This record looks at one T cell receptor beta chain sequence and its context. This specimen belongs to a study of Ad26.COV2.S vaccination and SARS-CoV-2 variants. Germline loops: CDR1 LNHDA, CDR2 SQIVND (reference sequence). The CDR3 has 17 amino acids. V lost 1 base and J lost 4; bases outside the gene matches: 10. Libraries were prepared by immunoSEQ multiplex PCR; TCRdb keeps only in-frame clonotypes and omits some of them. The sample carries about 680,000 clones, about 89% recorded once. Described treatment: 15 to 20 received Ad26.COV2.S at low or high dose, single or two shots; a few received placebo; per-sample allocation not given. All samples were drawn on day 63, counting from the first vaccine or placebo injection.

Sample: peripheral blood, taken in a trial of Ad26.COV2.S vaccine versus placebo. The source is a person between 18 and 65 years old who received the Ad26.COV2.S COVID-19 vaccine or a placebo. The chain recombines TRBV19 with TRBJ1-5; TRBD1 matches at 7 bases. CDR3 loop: CASSIVGGPGGNQPQHF. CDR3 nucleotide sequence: TGTGCCAGTAGTATAGTAGGAGGGCCAGGGGGAAATCAGCCCCAGCATTTT.